Here is one T cell receptor (beta chain) with its context. Some clones are missing from TCRdb's copy, which holds only in-frame ones; the method was immunoSEQ multiplex PCR. The data contain roughly 87,000 clones, approximately 90% of them singletons. This record comes from a study of OX40 agonist ivuxolimab in advanced cancers. The length of the CDR3 is 15 residues. Germline CDR1 LGHNA, CDR2 YSLEER. Trimming removed 0 bases from V and 0 bases from J, with 6 bases in between. The sequence was obtained from an adult with an advanced solid tumor such as melanoma, head and neck, liver or kidney cancer. The specimen was CD4+ or CD8+ T cells sorted from blood, collected in a trial of the OX40 agonist ivuxolimab. This chain joins TRBV4-3 and TRBJ1-3; D call uncertain. The DNA for the CDR3 is TGCGCCAGCAGCCAAGATCAATACTCTGGAAACACCATATATTTT. Protein sequence: CASSQDQYSGNTIYF.